This T cell receptor beta chain was observed in a study of siplizumab effects on memory and regulatory T cells. Libraries were prepared by immunoSEQ multiplex PCR; TCRdb keeps only in-frame clonotypes and omits some of them. The top ten clones hold roughly 38% of a sample with 50,000 or so clones, roughly 93% of them seen once. General study results and limits: Naive T cells were seen as more diverse than memory cells and as major alloresponse contributors. Naive versus memory phenotype went unassigned for roughly 80-96% of proliferating CD4+ or CD8+ clones.

Details on this clone: The antigen is unknown.

Germline CDR1 reads SGHVS; CDR2 reads FQNEAQ. The V and J ends lost 7 bases and 1 base, in that order; junction bases with no gene match: 6. The CDR3 spans 16 residues. This chain joins TRBV7-8 and TRBJ2-3; TRBD2 matches at 12 bases. Sequenced material: CD8+ T cells sorted from blood. The receptor's source is a human donor in good health. The CDR3, as DNA: TGTGCCAGCACCCAACTAGCGGGAGGAGGCACAGATACGCAGTATTTT. Its protein is CASTQLAGGGTDTQYF.